The 7 T cell receptor beta chains below all came from one sample that was sequenced in a study of blood T cells in healthy people across ages. Primed by a sample-barcoded 5' primer and a J-beta primer mix, a second PCR proceeded for about 7 to 11 cycles. In TCRdb, the 5' RACE reads were re-called with MiXCR into one record per CDR3 protein. Here the sample spans 1.8 million or so distinct CDR3 sequences, roughly two fifths being singletons. The sample taken for sequencing was blood. Source of these receptors: a human donor in good health.

On this clonotype: The CDR3 carries no conserved terminal phenylalanine or tryptophan, so it likely arises from a read error. V and J are TRBV27 and TRBJ2-1, with unresolved D. V shed 6 bases and J shed 2 bases, with 14 bases lying between them. Germline CDR1 reads MNHEY; CDR2 reads SMNVEV (reference sequence). The CDR3 loop spans 15 amino acids. The CDR3 DNA reads as TGTGCCAGCAGAACAACCGGCCCCACCTACAATGAGCAGTTCGTC. It translates to CASRTTGPTYNEQFV.

V is TRBV13 and J is TRBJ2-5; D may be TRBD2 (5 bases). Germline CDR1 PRHDT, CDR2 FYEKMQ (reference sequence). The CDR3 extends over 15 amino acids. V was shortened by 3 bases and J by 0 bases, with 11 bases between the two germline ends. CDR3 amino acids: CASSLSTGYQETQYF. The CDR3 nucleotides read TGTGCCAGCAGCTTGTCCACGGGGTACCAAGAGACCCAGTACTTC.

This clonotype occurred once. This chain's CDR3 is CASSSLGLEETQYF. CDR3 nucleotide sequence: TGTGCCAGCAGCTCCCTAGGACTAGAAGAGACCCAGTACTTC. V gene TRBV4-2 combines with J gene TRBJ2-5; 7 bases align to TRBD2. CDR1 is LGHNA, CDR2 YNFKEQ, per germline. The CDR3 has 14 amino acids. The junction had 6 bases not matched to a gene; V was cut back by 5 bases and J by 3 bases.

This rearrangement joins TRBV25-1 to TRBJ1-5, with a possible D match to TRBD1 (5 bases). Germline assignment: CDR1 MGHDK and CDR2 SYGVNS. V was clipped by 1 base and J by 10 bases, with 14 bases between them. This CDR3 comprises 14 residues. The DNA of the CDR3 is TGTGCCAGCAGTGAATGGGGGGACGGCCAACCCCAGCATTTT. Its protein is CASSEWGDGQPQHF. Looking up the rest from reference TRBV25-1 and TRBJ1-5 gives the full variable domain: EADIYQTPRYLVIGTGKKITLECSQTMGHDKMYWYQQDPGMELHLIHYSYGVNSTEKGDLSSESTVSRIRTEHFPLTLESARPSHTSQYLCASSEWGDGQPQHFGDGTRLSIL.

This clonotype was seen a few times. V gene TRBV7-2 combines with J gene TRBJ2-3, with a weak D call TRBD1 (6 bases). In germline, CDR1 is SGHTA, CDR2 FQGNSA. CDR3 length: 15 amino acids. Deletions cut 5 bases from V and 2 bases from J, with 14 bases between. CDR3 residues: CASSKDRRYTDTQYF. The CDR3 DNA reads TGTGCCAGCAGCAAGGACAGACGATACACAGATACGCAGTATTTT. Combining the CDR3 with reference TRBV7-2 and TRBJ2-3 gives the whole variable domain GAGVSQSPSNKVTEKGKDVELRCDPISGHTALYWYRQSLGQGLEFLIYFQGNSAPDKSGLPSDRFSAERTGGSVSTLTIQRTQQEDSAVYLCASSKDRRYTDTQYFGPGTRLTVL.

Regarding this clonotype: One end of the junction fails to match germline, which may point to a read error. The chain couples TRBV5-1 to TRBJ2-6; D may correspond to TRBD1 or TRBD2 (5 bases each). The CDR3 length is 18 residues. Germline V lookup: CDR1 SGHRS, CDR2 YFSETQ. CDR3 bases: TGCGCCAGCAGCTTGGGGACAAGCGGACCCACTGGGGCCAACGTCCGGACTTTC. This gives the protein CASSLGTSGPTGANVRTF.

This clonotype has ten or more counts. This sequence joins TRBV24-1 and TRBJ2-1; TRBD1 matches at 12 bases. J lost 8 bases, V lost 3 bases, and 16 bases had no gene match. Germline-derived CDR1 and CDR2 are KGHDR and SFDVKD. The CDR3 is 19 amino acids. CDR3 amino acids: CATSDRDRGRGSPQDEQFF. Here the CDR3 DNA reads TGTGCCACCAGTGATAGGGACAGGGGGCGAGGGTCGCCCCAAGATGAGCAGTTCTTC.